This T cell receptor beta chain was captured by sequencing in a study of blood T cell repertoires in COVID-19. The overall study: Sites in the United States, Italy and Spain provided acute and convalescent COVID-19 samples.

Germline loops: CDR1 SQVTM, CDR2 ANQGSEA. V lost 4 bases to trimming and J lost 4 bases, with 14 bases between them. CDR3 length: 13 amino acids. Data came from immunoSEQ multiplex PCR; TCRdb stores just in-frame clones and leaves some out. Here the sample spans approximately 100,000 clones, approximately 80% being singletons. Sequences were obtained from peripheral blood. The chain joins TRBV29-1 to TRBJ2-7; D might be TRBD2 (5 bases). This clonotype was obtained from a woman of 80 years or more with active or convalescent COVID-19. The CDR3 bases are TGCAGCGTTGTCGGGGTTAGAGGTTACGAGCAGTACTTC. Amino acid sequence: CSVVGVRGYEQYF.